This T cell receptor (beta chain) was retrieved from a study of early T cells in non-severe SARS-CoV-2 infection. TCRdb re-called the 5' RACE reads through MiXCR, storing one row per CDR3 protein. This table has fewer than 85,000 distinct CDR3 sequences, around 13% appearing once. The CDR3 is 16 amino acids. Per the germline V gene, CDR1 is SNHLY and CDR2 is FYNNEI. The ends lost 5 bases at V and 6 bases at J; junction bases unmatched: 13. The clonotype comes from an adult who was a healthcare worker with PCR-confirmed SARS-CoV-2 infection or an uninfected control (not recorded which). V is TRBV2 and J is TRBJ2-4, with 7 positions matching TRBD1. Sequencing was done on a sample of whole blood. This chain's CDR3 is CASSLTGDRSRNIQYF. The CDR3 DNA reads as TGTGCCAGCAGTCTTACAGGGGATAGGTCCCGAAACATTCAGTACTTC.